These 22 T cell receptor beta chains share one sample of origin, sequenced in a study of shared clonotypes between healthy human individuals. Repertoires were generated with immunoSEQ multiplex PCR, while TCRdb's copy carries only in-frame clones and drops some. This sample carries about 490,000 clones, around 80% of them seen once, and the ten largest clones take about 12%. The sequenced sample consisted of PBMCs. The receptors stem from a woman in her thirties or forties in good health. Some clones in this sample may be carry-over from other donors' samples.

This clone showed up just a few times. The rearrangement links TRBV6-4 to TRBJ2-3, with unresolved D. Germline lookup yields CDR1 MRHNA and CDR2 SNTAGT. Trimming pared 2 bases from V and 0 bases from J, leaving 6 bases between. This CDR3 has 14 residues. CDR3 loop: CASSDKDSTDTQYF. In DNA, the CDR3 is TGTGCCAGCAGTGACAAAGATAGCACAGATACGCAGTATTTT.

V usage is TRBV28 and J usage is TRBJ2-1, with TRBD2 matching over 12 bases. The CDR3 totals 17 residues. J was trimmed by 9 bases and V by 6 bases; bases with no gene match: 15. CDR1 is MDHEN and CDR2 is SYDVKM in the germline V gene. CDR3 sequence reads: CASSPRRLAGVGAEQFF. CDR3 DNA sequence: TGTGCCAGCAGCCCTCGTCGACTAGCGGGAGTGGGAGCTGAGCAGTTCTTC.

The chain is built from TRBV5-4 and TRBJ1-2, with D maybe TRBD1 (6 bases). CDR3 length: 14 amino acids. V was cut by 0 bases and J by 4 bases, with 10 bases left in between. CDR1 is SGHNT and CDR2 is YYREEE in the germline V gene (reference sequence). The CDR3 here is CASSLGGPSYGYTF. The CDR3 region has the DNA TGTGCCAGCAGCTTGGGGGGGCCGTCCTATGGCTACACCTTC. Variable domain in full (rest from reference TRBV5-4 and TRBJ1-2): ETGVTQSPTHLIKTRGQQVTLRCSSQSGHNTVSWYQQALGQGPQFIFQYYREEENGRGNFPPRFSGLQFPNYSSELNVNALELDDSALYLCASSLGGPSYGYTFGSGTRLTVV.

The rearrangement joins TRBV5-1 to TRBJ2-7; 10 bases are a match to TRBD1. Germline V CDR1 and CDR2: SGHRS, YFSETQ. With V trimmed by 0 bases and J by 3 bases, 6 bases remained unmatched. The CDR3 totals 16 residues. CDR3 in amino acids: CASSLGGQGGFYEQYF. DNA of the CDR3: TGCGCCAGCAGCTTGGGTGGACAGGGGGGATTCTACGAGCAGTACTTC.

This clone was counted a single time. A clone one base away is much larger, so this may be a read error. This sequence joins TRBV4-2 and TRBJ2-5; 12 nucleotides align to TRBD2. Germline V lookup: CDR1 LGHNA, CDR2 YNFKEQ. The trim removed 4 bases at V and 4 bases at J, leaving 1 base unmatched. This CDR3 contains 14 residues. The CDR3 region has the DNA TGTGCCAGCAGCCTGGGACTAGCGGGAGAGACCCAGTACTTC. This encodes CASSLGLAGETQYF.

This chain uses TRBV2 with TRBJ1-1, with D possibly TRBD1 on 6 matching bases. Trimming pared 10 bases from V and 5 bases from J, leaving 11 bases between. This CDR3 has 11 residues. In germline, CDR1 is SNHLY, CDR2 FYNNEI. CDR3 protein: CATRGGTEAFF. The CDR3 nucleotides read TGTGCCACACGAGGGGGGACTGAAGCTTTCTTT.

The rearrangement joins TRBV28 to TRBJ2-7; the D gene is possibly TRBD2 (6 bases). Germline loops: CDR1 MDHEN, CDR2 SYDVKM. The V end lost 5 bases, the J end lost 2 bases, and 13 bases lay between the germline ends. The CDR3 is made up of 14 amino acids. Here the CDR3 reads CASSTNREPYEQYF. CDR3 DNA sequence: TGTGCCAGCAGTACCAACCGGGAGCCCTACGAGCAGTACTTC.

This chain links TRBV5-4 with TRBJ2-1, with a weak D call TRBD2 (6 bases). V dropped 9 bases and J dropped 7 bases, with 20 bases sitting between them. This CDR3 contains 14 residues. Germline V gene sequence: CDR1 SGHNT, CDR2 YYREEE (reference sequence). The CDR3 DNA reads TGTGCCACTCAATCACCGGGACTGAAAAATGAGCAGTTCTTC. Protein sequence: CATQSPGLKNEQFF.

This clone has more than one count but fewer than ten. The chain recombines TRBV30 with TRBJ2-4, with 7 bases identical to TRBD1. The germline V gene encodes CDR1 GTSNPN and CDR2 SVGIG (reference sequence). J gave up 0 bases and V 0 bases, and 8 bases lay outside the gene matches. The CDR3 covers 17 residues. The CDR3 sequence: CAWSVRGQKLAKNIQYF. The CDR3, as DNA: TGTGCCTGGAGTGTACGGGGACAGAAGCTAGCCAAAAACATTCAGTACTTC.

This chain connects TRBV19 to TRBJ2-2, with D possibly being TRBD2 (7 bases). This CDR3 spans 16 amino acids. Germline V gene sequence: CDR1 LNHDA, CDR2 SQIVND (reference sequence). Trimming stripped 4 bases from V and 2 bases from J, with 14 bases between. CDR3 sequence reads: CASSKGGTPNTGELFF. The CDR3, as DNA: TGTGCCAGTAGTAAGGGAGGGACACCAAACACCGGGGAGCTGTTTTTT.

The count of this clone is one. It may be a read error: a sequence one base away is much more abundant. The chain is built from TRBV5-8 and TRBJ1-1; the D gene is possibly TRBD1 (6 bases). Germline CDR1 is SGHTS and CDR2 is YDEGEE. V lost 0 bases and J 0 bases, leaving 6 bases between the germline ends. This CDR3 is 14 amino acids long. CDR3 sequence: CASSLEGVNTEAFF. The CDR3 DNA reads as TGTGCCAGCAGCTTGGAGGGGGTGAACACTGAAGCTTTCTTT.

CDR3 in amino acids: CASSLGTQNTQYF. CDR3 bases: TGTGCCAGCAGCTTAGGGACCCAGAATACGCAGTATTTT. The rearrangement links TRBV7-9 to TRBJ2-3; D gene unclear. The length of the CDR3 is 13 residues. CDR1 is SEHNR and CDR2 is FQNEAQ in the germline V gene (reference sequence). Trimming pared 1 base from V and 7 bases from J, leaving 9 bases between.

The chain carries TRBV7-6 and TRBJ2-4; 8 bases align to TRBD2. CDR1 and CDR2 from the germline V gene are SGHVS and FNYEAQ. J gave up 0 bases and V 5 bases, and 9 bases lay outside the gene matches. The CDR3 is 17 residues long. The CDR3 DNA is TGTGCCAGCAGCCCATTTTTCACTAGCGGAGCCAAAAACATTCAGTACTTC. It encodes CASSPFFTSGAKNIQYF.

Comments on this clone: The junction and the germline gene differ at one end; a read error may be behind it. The CDR3 nucleotides are TGCGCCAGCACCTTGGGCCTAGCGGGGTACAATGAGCAGTTCTTC. Amino acid sequence: CASTLGLAGYNEQFF. The J gene is TRBJ2-1, the V gene TRBV5-1; 9 bases line up with TRBD2. The CDR3 loop spans 15 amino acids. Germline V gene sequence: CDR1 SGHRS, CDR2 YFSETQ.

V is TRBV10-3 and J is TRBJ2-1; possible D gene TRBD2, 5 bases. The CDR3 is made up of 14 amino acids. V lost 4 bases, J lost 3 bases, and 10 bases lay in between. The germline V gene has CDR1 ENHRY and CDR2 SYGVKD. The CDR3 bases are TGTGCCATCAGTGGGACTTTAGTCTACAATGAGCAGTTCTTC. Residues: CAISGTLVYNEQFF.

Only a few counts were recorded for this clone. Written as DNA, the CDR3 is TGTGCCAGCAGCGTAGGTCCGGAGTCGGTTGAGCAGTTCTTC. It encodes CASSVGPESVEQFF. This chain links TRBV9 with TRBJ2-1; D call uncertain. In germline, CDR1 is SGDLS, CDR2 YYNGEE. This CDR3 is built from 14 residues. V shed 0 bases and J shed 9 bases, with 13 bases lying between them.

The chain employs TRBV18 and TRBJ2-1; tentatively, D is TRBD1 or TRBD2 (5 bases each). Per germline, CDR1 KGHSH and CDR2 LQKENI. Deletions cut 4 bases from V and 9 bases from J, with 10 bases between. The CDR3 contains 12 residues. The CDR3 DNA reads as TGTGCCAGCTCACTTGGGGGTGGTGAGCAGTTCTTC. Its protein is CASSLGGGEQFF.

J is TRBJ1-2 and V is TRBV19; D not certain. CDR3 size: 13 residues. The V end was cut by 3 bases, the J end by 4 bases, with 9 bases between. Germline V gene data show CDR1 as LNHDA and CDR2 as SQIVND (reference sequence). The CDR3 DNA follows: TGTGCCAGTAGTATCCGGCAGTCCTATGGCTACACCTTC. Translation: CASSIRQSYGYTF. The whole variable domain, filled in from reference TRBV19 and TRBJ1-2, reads DGGITQSPKYLFRKEGQNVTLSCEQNLNHDAMYWYRQDPGQGLRLIYYSQIVNDFQKGDIAEGYSVSREKKESFPLTVTSAQKNPTAFYLCASSIRQSYGYTFGSGTRLTVV.

CDR3 sequence reads: CASSLDGREGETQYF. The DNA of the CDR3 is TGTGCCAGCAGCTTAGATGGCAGGGAGGGGGAGACCCAGTACTTC. The V gene is TRBV7-9, the J gene TRBJ2-5; 7 nucleotides line up with TRBD2. Germline CDR1 is SEHNR and CDR2 is FQNEAQ (reference sequence). The length of the CDR3 is 15 residues. The V and J ends lost 1 base and 5 bases, in that order; junction bases with no gene match: 7.

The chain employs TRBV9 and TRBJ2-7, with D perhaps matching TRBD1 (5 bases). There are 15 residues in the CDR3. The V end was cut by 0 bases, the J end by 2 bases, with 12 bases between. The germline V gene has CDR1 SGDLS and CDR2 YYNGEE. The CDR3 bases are TGTGCCAGCAGCGTAGCTCTGGGGCTCCCCTACGAGCAGTACTTC. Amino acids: CASSVALGLPYEQYF.

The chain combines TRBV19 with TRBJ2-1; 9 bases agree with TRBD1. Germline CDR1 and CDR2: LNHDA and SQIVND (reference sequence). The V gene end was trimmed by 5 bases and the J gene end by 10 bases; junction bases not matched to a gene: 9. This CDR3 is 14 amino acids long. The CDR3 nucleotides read TGTGCCAGTAGTCGCCGGGACAGGGATTGGGAGCAGTTCTTC. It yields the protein CASSRRDRDWEQFF.

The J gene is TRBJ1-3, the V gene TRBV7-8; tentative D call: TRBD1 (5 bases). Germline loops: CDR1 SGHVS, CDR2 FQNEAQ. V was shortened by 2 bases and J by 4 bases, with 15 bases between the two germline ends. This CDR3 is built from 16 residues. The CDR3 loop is CASSLLSGARGNTIYF. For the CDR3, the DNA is TGTGCCAGCAGCTTATTAAGTGGGGCGCGGGGAAACACCATATATTTT.